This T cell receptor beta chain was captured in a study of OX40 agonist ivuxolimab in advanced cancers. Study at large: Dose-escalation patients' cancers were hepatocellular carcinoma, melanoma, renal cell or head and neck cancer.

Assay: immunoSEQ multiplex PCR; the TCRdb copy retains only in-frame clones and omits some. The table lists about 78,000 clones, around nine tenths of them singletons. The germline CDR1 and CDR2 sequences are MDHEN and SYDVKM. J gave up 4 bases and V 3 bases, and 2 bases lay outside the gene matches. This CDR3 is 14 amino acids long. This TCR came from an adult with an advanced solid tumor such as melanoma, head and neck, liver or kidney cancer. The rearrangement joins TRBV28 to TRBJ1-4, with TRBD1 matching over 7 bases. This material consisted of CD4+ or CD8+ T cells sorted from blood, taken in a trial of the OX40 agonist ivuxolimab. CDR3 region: CASSLGQLNEKLFF. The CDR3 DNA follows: TGTGCCAGCAGTTTGGGACAGCTTAATGAAAAACTGTTTTTT.